This TCR beta chain appears in the sequencing data of a study of human thymus T cells. General observations from the study: Thymic and blood repertoires appeared to show biased V and J gene usage. Related research described thymic repertoires that were highly overlapping among unrelated individuals.

The source of the thymus tissue was resections taken during corrective heart surgery. The CDR3 is 12 residues long. V lost 3 bases and J lost 0, with 3 bases in between. CDR1 and CDR2 from the germline V gene are SGHAT and FQNNGV. TCRdb's table, derived via immunoSEQ multiplex PCR, lists solely in-frame clones and lacks some. The sample includes roughly 77,000 clones, 85% to 95% of them seen just once. To note about this clone: Its antigen is not identified.

The sample was thymus tissue. This rearrangement joins TRBV11-2 to TRBJ2-7; D unclear. This receptor was taken from a girl under two years old with a congenital heart defect but otherwise immunologically healthy. The CDR3 here is CASSFSSYEQYF. The CDR3, as DNA: TGTGCCAGCAGCTTCAGCTCCTACGAGCAGTACTTC.